Listed here are 4 T cell receptor beta chains from one sample, sequenced in a study of T cell responses to AZD1222 COVID-19 vaccine. TCRdb's copy holds only in-frame clones and misses some; the assay was immunoSEQ multiplex PCR. The sample lists around 200,000 clones, 90% to 95% occurring once. The specimen comprised peripheral blood, sampled 28 days after the second dose of the MenACWY control vaccine. The receptors here all came from an adult who received the MenACWY meningococcal vaccine as a control.

The rearrangement uses TRBV6-5 and TRBJ2-1, with D perhaps matching TRBD1 (5 bases). The V gene's germline CDR1 is MNHEY and CDR2 SVGAGI. The ends were cut back, 5 bases at V and 7 bases at J, with 15 bases in the middle. The CDR3 consists of 14 residues. CDR3 sequence reads: CASSMDKNSNEQFF. The CDR3 nucleotides read TGTGCCAGCAGTATGGACAAAAATTCAAATGAGCAGTTCTTC.

This chain connects TRBV28 to TRBJ1-1; D remains ambiguous. Germline V lookup: CDR1 MDHEN, CDR2 SYDVKM. The CDR3 runs 12 residues. V shed 8 bases and J shed 0 bases, with 7 bases lying between them. CDR3 in DNA: TGTGCCAGCCAGCGGGTGAACACTGAAGCTTTCTTT. Residues: CASQRVNTEAFF.

The V gene is TRBV7-9, the J gene TRBJ2-7; D may be TRBD2 (5 bases). The CDR3 consists of 13 residues. The germline gives CDR1 SEHNR, CDR2 FQNEAQ (reference sequence). V lost 5 bases and J 7 bases, leaving 15 bases between the germline ends. The CDR3 spells CASSPASSGEQYF. As DNA, the CDR3 is TGTGCCAGCAGCCCGGCTTCCTCGGGGGAGCAGTACTTC.

The chain links TRBV18 to TRBJ2-1; 10 bases align to TRBD2. This CDR3 spans 18 amino acids. Germline CDR1 and CDR2: KGHSH and LQKENI. V lost 1 base to trimming and J lost 6 bases; unmatched junction nucleotides: 12. CDR3 coding DNA: TGTGCCAGCTCACCACGGCGGACTAGCGGCCGGGGGGGCAATGAGCAGTTCTTC. Translated, it gives CASSPRRTSGRGGNEQFF.